Listed here are 21 T cell receptor beta chains from one sample, sequenced in a study of cytomegalovirus exposure and HLA in healthy donors. The PCR ran on 60 Vbeta and 13 Jbeta primers. Here immunoSEQ multiplex PCR was the method, and the copy in TCRdb shows in-frame clones only, minus some. The table has about 160,000 clones, around 79% seen once. Sequenced: PBMCs. Every receptor here comes from a woman between 50 and 59 years old in good health and CMV-seropositive.

This clone was detected only once. This rearrangement joins TRBV27 to TRBJ1-2, with 8 bases fitting TRBD1. This CDR3 contains 13 residues. CDR1 is MNHEY and CDR2 is SMNVEV in the germline V gene (reference sequence). The junction had 10 bases not matched to a gene; V was cut back by 6 bases and J by 10 bases. The CDR3 coding sequence is TGTGCCAGCAGCCTAGCAGGGGGCCCCCACTACACCTTC. Its translation: CASSLAGGPHYTF.

The chain carries TRBV7-2 and TRBJ1-1; TRBD1 matches at 8 bases. With V trimmed by 4 bases and J by 5 bases, 6 bases remained unmatched. Per the germline V gene, CDR1 is SGHTA and CDR2 is FQGNSA. The CDR3 consists of 14 residues. The DNA for the CDR3 is TGTGCCAGCAGCTACCGACAGGGGACGACTGAAGCTTTCTTT. Protein sequence: CASSYRQGTTEAFF.

The count of this clone is one. The chain joins TRBV7-8 to TRBJ1-4; possibly TRBD1 for D (5 bases). Germline V gives CDR1 SGHVS, CDR2 FQNEAQ. This CDR3 spans 16 amino acids. Trimming removed 3 bases at V and 0 bases at J, with 11 bases between. The CDR3 nucleotides read TGTGCCAGCAGCTTGGATCTCAGGGCAACTAATGAAAAACTGTTTTTT. Its protein is CASSLDLRATNEKLFF.

The CDR3: CASYRTGGWDEKLFF. CDR3 nucleotide sequence: TGTGCCAGCTATCGTACAGGGGGCTGGGATGAAAAACTGTTTTTT. The V gene is TRBV2, the J gene TRBJ1-4; 9 bases match TRBD1. The V segment lost 8 bases and the J segment 6 bases; nucleotides outside the gene matches: 10. The CDR3 covers 15 residues. CDR1 SNHLY and CDR2 FYNNEI come from the germline V gene.

This chain connects TRBV4-3 to TRBJ1-3; TRBD1 matches 8 bases. This CDR3 region has 16 residues. V shed 2 bases and J 2 bases; nucleotides not matched to a gene: 5. From germline, CDR1 is LGHNA and CDR2 YSLEER. The CDR3 spells CASSQRRGQAGNTIYF. CDR3 DNA sequence: TGCGCCAGCAGCCAACGTAGGGGACAGGCTGGAAACACCATATATTTT.

V usage is TRBV7-9 and J usage is TRBJ1-5; 10 positions match TRBD1. The V and J ends lost 5 bases and 9 bases, in that order; junction bases with no gene match: 4. Germline loops: CDR1 SEHNR, CDR2 FQNEAQ (reference sequence). The CDR3 totals 13 residues. The chain's CDR3 is CASSRTGGGPQHF. In DNA, the CDR3 is TGTGCCAGCAGCCGGACAGGGGGGGGGCCCCAGCATTTT.

The chain couples TRBV5-1 to TRBJ2-5, with D perhaps TRBD2 (6 bases). The V and J ends lost 2 bases and 5 bases respectively, with 22 bases between them. Looked up from germline, CDR1 is SGHRS and CDR2 is YFSETQ. This CDR3 contains 17 residues. This chain's CDR3 is CASSFGTQPRGWETQYF. CDR3 bases: TGCGCCAGCAGCTTTGGGACTCAACCTCGAGGGTGGGAGACCCAGTACTTC. The full variable domain, its missing parts supplied by reference TRBV5-1 and TRBJ2-5, is KAGVTQTPRYLIKTRGQQVTLSCSPISGHRSVSWYQQTPGQGLQFLFEYFSETQRNKGNFPGRFSGRQFSNSRSEMNVSTLELGDSALYLCASSFGTQPRGWETQYFGPGTRLLVL.

V usage is TRBV6-5 and J usage is TRBJ1-6, with TRBD1 matching over 8 bases. This CDR3 contains 14 residues. Germline CDR1 and CDR2: MNHEY and SVGAGI. V was clipped by 7 bases and J by 8 bases; unmatched bases: 7. The CDR3 DNA reads as TGTGCCAGCAACCAGGGACAGGTCTATTCACCCCTCCACTTT. Translated: CASNQGQVYSPLHF.

This chain links TRBV7-2 with TRBJ1-2; D is ambiguous. Trimming took 2 bases from V and 5 from J, leaving 6 bases between them. Germline V gene lookup returns CDR1 SGHTA and CDR2 FQGNSA. The CDR3 loop spans 12 amino acids. The CDR3 bases are TGTGCCAGCAGCTTACCGGGGTATGGCTACACCTTC. It translates to CASSLPGYGYTF.

The chain employs TRBV4-1 and TRBJ1-2, with D unclear. This CDR3 has 16 residues. Trimming removed 6 bases at V and 5 bases at J, with 22 bases between. Germline values: CDR1 MGHRA, CDR2 YSYEKL. This CDR3 reads CASRPTLTGISYGYTF. CDR3 DNA: TGCGCCAGCAGACCTACCCTGACGGGGATATCGTATGGCTACACCTTC.

The J gene is TRBJ1-4, the V gene TRBV10-3, with 7 bases that match TRBD1. Germline V gene sequence: CDR1 ENHRY, CDR2 SYGVKD. CDR3 length equals 15 residues. V shed 6 bases and J 4 bases; nucleotides not matched to a gene: 8. The CDR3 is CAIRPGQDRNEKLFF. The CDR3 DNA follows: TGTGCCATCAGACCAGGACAGGATCGTAATGAAAAACTGTTTTTT.

The gene calls are TRBV7-2 and TRBJ2-7; 12 nucleotides line up with TRBD2. This CDR3 contains 16 residues. J gave up 3 bases and V 2 bases, and 5 bases lay outside the gene matches. CDR1 SGHTA and CDR2 FQGNSA come from the germline V gene. CDR3 sequence (DNA): TGTGCCAGCAGCTTATCTAGCGGGGGGGCTATCTACGAGCAGTACTTC. Translation gives CASSLSSGGAIYEQYF. The full variable domain, in which reference TRBV7-2 and TRBJ2-7 provide the parts outside the CDR3, is GAGVSQSPSNKVTEKGKDVELRCDPISGHTALYWYRQSLGQGLEFLIYFQGNSAPDKSGLPSDRFSAERTGGSVSTLTIQRTQQEDSAVYLCASSLSSGGAIYEQYFGPGTRLTVT.

This rearrangement joins TRBV27 to TRBJ1-1, with TRBD1 as a possible D gene (6 bases). V lost 8 bases to trimming and J lost 4 bases, with 14 bases between them. The CDR3 consists of 13 residues. Germline assignment: CDR1 MNHEY and CDR2 SMNVEV (reference sequence). The CDR3 is CASRTVGGTEAFF. CDR3 bases: TGTGCCAGCCGGACAGTTGGGGGCACTGAAGCTTTCTTT.

The V and J genes are TRBV5-1 and TRBJ2-3; TRBD2 matches at 7 bases. The trim removed 4 bases at V and 0 bases at J, leaving 8 bases unmatched. The CDR3 contains 16 residues. Per germline, CDR1 SGHRS and CDR2 YFSETQ. This CDR3 reads CASSAFAGVSTDTQYF. CDR3 nucleotides: TGCGCCAGCAGCGCTTTTGCGGGGGTGAGCACAGATACGCAGTATTTT. Looking up the rest from reference TRBV5-1 and TRBJ2-3 gives the full variable domain: KAGVTQTPRYLIKTRGQQVTLSCSPISGHRSVSWYQQTPGQGLQFLFEYFSETQRNKGNFPGRFSGRQFSNSRSEMNVSTLELGDSALYLCASSAFAGVSTDTQYFGPGTRLTVL.

This clone showed up just a few times. V is TRBV30 and J is TRBJ2-2, with D possibly matching TRBD1 (6 bases). This CDR3 region has 14 residues. Germline assignment: CDR1 GTSNPN and CDR2 SVGIG (reference sequence). V was trimmed by 3 bases and J by 6 bases, leaving 14 bases between them. CDR3 sequence (DNA): TGTGCCTGGAGAGTCCAGGGGATAGCCGGGGAGCTGTTTTTT. Translating it yields CAWRVQGIAGELFF.

The rearrangement joins TRBV5-1 to TRBJ1-1; tentative D call: TRBD1 (5 bases). This CDR3 contains 16 residues. Germline V gene sequence: CDR1 SGHRS, CDR2 YFSETQ. V was trimmed by 0 bases and J by 4 bases, leaving 16 bases between them. CDR3 DNA sequence: TGCGCCAGCAGCTTGGCCATGGCAGGTCAGGGCACTGAAGCTTTCTTT. This gives the protein CASSLAMAGQGTEAFF.

The chain combines TRBV4-3 with TRBJ1-2; 7 bases are shared with TRBD1. The CDR3 has 15 amino acids. Germline values: CDR1 LGHNA, CDR2 YSLEER. Trimming took 2 bases from V and 6 from J; bases not matched to a gene: 9. As DNA, the CDR3 is TGCGCCAGCAGCCAAAATTACAGGGGTACGGATGGCTACACCTTC. This gives the protein CASSQNYRGTDGYTF.

The rearrangement joins TRBV25-1 to TRBJ2-7, with 9 bases aligning to TRBD2. CDR1 and CDR2 (germline): MGHDK, SYGVNS. Unmatched junction bases numbered 4, after V lost 6 bases and J lost 4 bases. This CDR3 is 13 amino acids long. CDR3 residues: CASRGAGGYEQYF. The CDR3 DNA reads TGTGCCAGCAGGGGAGCGGGAGGTTACGAGCAGTACTTC.

In this sample, this clone turned up once. The chain is built from TRBV28 and TRBJ1-4, with TRBD1 matching 10 bases. CDR1 and CDR2 (germline): MDHEN, SYDVKM. The CDR3 runs to 12 residues. V was pared by 9 bases and J by 7 bases, with 2 bases of the junction left unmatched. CDR3 nucleotide sequence: TGTGCCAGAGGACAGGGGGGTGAAAAACTGTTTTTT. Amino acids: CARGQGGEKLFF.

J is TRBJ2-4 and V is TRBV4-2, with 7 bases lining up with TRBD2. There are 15 residues in the CDR3. Germline values: CDR1 LGHNA, CDR2 YNFKEQ. Unmatched junction bases numbered 5, after V lost 0 bases and J lost 6 bases. The CDR3 DNA follows: TGTGCCAGCAGCCAAGATTCCGCTAGCGGAAACATTCAGTACTTC. It encodes CASSQDSASGNIQYF.

The V gene is TRBV29-1, the J gene TRBJ2-7; 7 positions match TRBD2. From germline, CDR1 is SQVTM and CDR2 ANQGSEA. The CDR3 sequence is 14 residues long. Trimming took 4 bases from V and 3 from J; bases not matched to a gene: 9. Written as DNA, the CDR3 is TGCAGCGTTGCTTCGCGGGAGATCGGCTACGAGCAGTACTTC. Translation: CSVASREIGYEQYF.